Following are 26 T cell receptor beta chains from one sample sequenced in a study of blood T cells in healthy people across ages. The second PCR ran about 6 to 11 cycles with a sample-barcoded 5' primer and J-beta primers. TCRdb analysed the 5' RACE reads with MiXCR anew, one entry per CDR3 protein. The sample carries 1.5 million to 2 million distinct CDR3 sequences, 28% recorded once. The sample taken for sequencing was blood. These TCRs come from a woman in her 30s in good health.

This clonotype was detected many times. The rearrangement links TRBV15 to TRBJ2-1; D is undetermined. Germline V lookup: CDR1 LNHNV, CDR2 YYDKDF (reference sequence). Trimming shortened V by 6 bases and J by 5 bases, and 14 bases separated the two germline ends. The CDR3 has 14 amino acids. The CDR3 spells CATSRVHPNNEQFF. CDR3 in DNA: TGTGCCACCAGTCGAGTTCATCCTAACAATGAGCAGTTCTTC.

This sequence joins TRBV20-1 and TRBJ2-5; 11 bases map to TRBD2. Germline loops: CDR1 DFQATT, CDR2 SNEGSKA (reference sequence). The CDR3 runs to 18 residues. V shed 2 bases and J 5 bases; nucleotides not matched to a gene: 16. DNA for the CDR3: TGCAGTGCTAGACAAGAGGGTTCTAGCGGGAGGAAATCGGAGACCCAGTACTTC. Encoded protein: CSARQEGSSGRKSETQYF.

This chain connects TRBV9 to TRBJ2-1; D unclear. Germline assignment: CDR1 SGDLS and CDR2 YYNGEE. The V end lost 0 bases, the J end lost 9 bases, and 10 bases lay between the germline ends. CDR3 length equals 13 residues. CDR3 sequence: CASSVARSGEQFF. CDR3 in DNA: TGTGCCAGCAGCGTAGCAAGGTCGGGTGAGCAGTTCTTC.

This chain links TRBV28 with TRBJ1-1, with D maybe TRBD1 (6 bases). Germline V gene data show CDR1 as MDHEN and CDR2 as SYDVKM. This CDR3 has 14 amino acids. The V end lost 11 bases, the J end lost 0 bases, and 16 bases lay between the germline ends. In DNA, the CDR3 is TGTGCCGGAAGACAGGCGGGAGTGAACACTGAAGCTTTCTTT. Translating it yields CAGRQAGVNTEAFF.

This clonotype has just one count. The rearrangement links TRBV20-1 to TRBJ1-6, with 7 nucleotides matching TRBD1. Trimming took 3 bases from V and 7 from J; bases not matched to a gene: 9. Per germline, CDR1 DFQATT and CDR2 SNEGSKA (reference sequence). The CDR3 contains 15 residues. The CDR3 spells CSASPSTGRNSPLHF. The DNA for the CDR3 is TGCAGTGCTAGTCCTTCGACAGGGCGGAATTCACCCCTCCACTTT.

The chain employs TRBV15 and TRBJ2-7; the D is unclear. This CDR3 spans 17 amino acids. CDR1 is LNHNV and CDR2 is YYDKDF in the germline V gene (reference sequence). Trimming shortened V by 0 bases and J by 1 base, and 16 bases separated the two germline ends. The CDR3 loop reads CATSRELTGTRSYEQYF. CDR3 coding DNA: TGTGCCACCAGCAGAGAGCTCACGGGTACCCGGTCCTACGAGCAGTACTTC. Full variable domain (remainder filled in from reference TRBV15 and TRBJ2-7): DAMVIQNPRYQVTQFGKPVTLSCSQTLNHNVMYWYQQKSSQAPKLLFHYYDKDFNNEADTPDNFQSRRPNTSFCFLDIRSPGLGDTAMYLCATSRELTGTRSYEQYFGPGTRLTVT.

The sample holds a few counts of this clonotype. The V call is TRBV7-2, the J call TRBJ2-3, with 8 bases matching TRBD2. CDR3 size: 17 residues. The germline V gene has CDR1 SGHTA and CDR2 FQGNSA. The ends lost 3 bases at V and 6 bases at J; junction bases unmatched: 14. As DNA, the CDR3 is TGTGCCAGCAGCTTCTTAGGACTAGCCCCCCCCGCGGATACGCAGTATTTT. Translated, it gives CASSFLGLAPPADTQYF.

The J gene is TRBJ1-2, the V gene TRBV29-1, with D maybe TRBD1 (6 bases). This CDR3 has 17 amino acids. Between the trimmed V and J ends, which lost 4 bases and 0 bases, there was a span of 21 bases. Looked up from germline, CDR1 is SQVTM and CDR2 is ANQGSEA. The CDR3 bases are TGCAGCGTTGGATGGGGGCAGGGCCTGGGAGCTAACTATGGCTACACCTTC. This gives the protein CSVGWGQGLGANYGYTF.

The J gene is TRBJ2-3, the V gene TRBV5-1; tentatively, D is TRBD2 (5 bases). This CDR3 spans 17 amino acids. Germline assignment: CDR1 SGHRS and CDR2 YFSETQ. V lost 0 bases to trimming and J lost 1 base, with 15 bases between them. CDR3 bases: TGCGCCAGCAGCTTGGCCGCTGGCGGGTGGGGCACAGATACGCAGTATTTT. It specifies CASSLAAGGWGTDTQYF. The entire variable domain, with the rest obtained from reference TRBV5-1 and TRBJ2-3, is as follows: KAGVTQTPRYLIKTRGQQVTLSCSPISGHRSVSWYQQTPGQGLQFLFEYFSETQRNKGNFPGRFSGRQFSNSRSEMNVSTLELGDSALYLCASSLAAGGWGTDTQYFGPGTRLTVL.

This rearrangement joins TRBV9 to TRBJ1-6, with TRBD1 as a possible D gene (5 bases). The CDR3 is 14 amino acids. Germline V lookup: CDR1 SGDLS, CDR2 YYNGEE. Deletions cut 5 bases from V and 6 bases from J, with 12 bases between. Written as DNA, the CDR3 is TGTGCCAGCAGGGCCGGGACGGTTAATTCACCCCTCCACTTT. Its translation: CASRAGTVNSPLHF. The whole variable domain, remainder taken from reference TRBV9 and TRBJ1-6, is DSGVTQTPKHLITATGQRVTLRCSPRSGDLSVYWYQQSLDQGLQFLIQYYNGEERAKGNILERFSAQQFPDLHSELNLSSLELGDSALYFCASRAGTVNSPLHFGNGTRLTVT.

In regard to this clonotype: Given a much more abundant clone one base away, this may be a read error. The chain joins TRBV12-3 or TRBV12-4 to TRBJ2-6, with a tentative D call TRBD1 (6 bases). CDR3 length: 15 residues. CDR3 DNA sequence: TGTGCCAACAGTGCCCCAGGGGATGGGGCCAACGTCCTGACTTTC. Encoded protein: CANSAPGDGANVLTF.

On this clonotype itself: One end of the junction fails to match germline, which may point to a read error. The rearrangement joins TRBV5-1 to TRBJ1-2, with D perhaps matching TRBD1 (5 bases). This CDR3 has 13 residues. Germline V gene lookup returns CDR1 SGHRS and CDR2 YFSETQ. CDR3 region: CAGSLEGRGGYTF. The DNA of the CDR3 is TGCGCCGGCAGCTTGGAGGGAAGGGGAGGCTACACCTTC. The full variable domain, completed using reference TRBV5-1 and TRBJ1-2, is KAGVTQTPRYLIKTRGQQVTLSCSPISGHRSVSWYQQTPGQGLQFLFEYFSETQRNKGNFPGRFSGRQFSNSRSEMNVSTLELGDSALYLCAGSLEGRGGYTFGSGTRLTVV.

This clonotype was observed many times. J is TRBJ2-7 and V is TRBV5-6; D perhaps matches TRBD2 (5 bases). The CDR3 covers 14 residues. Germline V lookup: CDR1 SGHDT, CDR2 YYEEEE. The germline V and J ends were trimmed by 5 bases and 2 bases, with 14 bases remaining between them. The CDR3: CASSSRGRTYEQYF. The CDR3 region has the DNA TGTGCCAGCAGTTCCAGAGGGCGTACCTACGAGCAGTACTTC.

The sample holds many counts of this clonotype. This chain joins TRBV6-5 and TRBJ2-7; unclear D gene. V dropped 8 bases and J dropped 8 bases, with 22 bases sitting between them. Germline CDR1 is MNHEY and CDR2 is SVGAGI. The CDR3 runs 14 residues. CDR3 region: CASGSEMGGAQQYF. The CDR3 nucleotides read TGTGCCAGCGGATCCGAGATGGGCGGAGCGCAGCAGTACTTC.

The CDR3 here is CASSKRGTPNEQYF. CDR3 in DNA: TGTGCCAGCAGTAAGCGGGGGACACCTAACGAGCAGTACTTC. The rearrangement joins TRBV28 to TRBJ2-7; TRBD2 matches at 8 bases. The CDR3 contains 14 residues. The J segment lost 5 bases and the V segment lost 5 bases, leaving 8 bases of the junction unmatched. The germline V gene has CDR1 MDHEN and CDR2 SYDVKM.

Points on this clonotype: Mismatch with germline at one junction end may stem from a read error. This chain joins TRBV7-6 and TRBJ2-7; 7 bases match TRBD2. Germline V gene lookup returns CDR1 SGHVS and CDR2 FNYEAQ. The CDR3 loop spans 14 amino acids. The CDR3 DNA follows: TGTGCCAGCAGCTTAGATAGCGGGCCCTACGGGCAGTACTTC. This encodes CASSLDSGPYGQYF. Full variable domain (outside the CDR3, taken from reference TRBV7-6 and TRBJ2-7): GAGVSQSPRYKVTKRGQDVALRCDPISGHVSLYWYRQALGQGPEFLTYFNYEAQQDKSGLPNDRFSAERPEGSISTLTIQRTEQRDSAMYRCASSLDSGPYGQYFGPGTRLTVT.

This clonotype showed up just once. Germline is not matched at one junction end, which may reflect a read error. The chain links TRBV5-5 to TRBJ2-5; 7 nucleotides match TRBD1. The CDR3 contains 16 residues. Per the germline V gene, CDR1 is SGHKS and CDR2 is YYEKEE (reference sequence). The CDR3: CVSSPFSDRVMETQYF. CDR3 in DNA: TGTGTCAGCAGCCCCTTCTCTGACAGGGTTATGGAGACCCAGTACTTC.

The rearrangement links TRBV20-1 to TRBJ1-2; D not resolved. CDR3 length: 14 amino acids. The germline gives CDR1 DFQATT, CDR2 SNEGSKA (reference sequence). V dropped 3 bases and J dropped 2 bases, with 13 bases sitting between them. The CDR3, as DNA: TGCAGTGCTAGGGGAGCAGGATCAAACTATGGCTACACCTTC. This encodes CSARGAGSNYGYTF.

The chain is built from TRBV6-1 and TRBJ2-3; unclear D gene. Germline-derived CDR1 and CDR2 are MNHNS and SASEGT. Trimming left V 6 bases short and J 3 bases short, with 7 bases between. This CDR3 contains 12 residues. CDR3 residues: CASRTQTDTQYF. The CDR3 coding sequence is TGTGCCAGCAGGACGCAAACAGATACGCAGTATTTT.

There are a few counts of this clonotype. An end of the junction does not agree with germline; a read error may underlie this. Here the CDR3 reads CASSLDLLDEQYF. The CDR3 nucleotides read TGTGCTAGCAGCTTAGATCTTTTGGACGAGCAGTACTTC. The chain couples TRBV11-2 to TRBJ2-7; D not resolved. The CDR3 is made up of 13 amino acids. CDR1 SGHAT and CDR2 FQNNGV come from the germline V gene.

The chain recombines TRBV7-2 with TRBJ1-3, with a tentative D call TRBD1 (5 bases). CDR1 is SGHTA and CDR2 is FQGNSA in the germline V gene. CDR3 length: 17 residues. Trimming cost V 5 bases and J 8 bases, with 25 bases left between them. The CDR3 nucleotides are TGTGCCAGCAGCCAACTCGTTGGGGTAATCTCCAGGGACACCATATATTTT. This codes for CASSQLVGVISRDTIYF.

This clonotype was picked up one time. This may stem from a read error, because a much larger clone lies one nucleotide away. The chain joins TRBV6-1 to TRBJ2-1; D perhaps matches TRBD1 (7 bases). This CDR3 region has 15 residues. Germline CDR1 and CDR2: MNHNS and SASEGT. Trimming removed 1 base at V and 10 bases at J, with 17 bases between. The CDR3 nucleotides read TGTGCCAGCAGTGAAGGGGGACAGCGGGTAAGGGAGCAGTTCTTC. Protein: CASSEGGQRVREQFF.

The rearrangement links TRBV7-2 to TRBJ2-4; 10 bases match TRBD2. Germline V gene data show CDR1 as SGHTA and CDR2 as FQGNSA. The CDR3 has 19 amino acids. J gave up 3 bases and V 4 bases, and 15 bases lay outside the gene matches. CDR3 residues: CASSSRGGGTSVGKNIQYF. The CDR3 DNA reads TGTGCCAGCAGCTCCCGAGGAGGGGGGACTAGCGTAGGCAAAAACATTCAGTACTTC.

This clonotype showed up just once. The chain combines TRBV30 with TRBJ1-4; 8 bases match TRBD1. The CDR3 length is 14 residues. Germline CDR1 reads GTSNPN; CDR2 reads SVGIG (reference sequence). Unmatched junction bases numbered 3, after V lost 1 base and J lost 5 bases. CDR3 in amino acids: CAWSADRGNEKLFF. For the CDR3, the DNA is TGTGCCTGGAGTGCAGACAGGGGAAATGAAAAACTGTTTTTT.

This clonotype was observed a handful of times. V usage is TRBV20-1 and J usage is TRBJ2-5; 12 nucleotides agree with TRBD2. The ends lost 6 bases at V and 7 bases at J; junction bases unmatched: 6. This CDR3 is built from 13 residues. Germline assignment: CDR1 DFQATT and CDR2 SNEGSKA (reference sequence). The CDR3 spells CSAVTSGRRTQYF. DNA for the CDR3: TGCAGTGCCGTGACTAGCGGGAGAAGGACCCAGTACTTC.

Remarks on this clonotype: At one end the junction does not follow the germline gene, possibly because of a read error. The CDR3, as DNA: TGTGCCGCCAGTGATTCAGGGAAAGCTGGCTACACCTTC. This translates into CAASDSGKAGYTF. The V gene is TRBV24-1, the J gene TRBJ1-2; D may be TRBD1 (5 bases). Germline CDR1 reads KGHDR; CDR2 reads SFDVKD. The CDR3 loop spans 13 amino acids.